This T cell receptor (beta chain) was identified during a study of blood T cell repertoires in COVID-19. At the level of the study: T cells, B-cell-depleted T cells, or PBMCs supplied cDNA or gDNA.

The table came from immunoSEQ multiplex PCR; TCRdb's copy has only in-frame clones and leaves some out. This sample has just over 60,000 clones, with around four fifths found just once. This TCR was sampled from an elderly woman with active or convalescent COVID-19. The sequencing sample was made of peripheral blood.

DNA of the CDR3: TGTGCCAGCAGTGAACAGGAGAACACTGAAGCTTTCTTT. Translation gives CASSEQENTEAFF. V is TRBV6-4 and J is TRBJ1-1; tentatively, D is TRBD1 (5 bases). Germline V gene data show CDR1 as MRHNA and CDR2 as SNTAGT. V was trimmed by 3 bases and J by 1 base, leaving 6 bases between them. The CDR3 contains 13 residues.